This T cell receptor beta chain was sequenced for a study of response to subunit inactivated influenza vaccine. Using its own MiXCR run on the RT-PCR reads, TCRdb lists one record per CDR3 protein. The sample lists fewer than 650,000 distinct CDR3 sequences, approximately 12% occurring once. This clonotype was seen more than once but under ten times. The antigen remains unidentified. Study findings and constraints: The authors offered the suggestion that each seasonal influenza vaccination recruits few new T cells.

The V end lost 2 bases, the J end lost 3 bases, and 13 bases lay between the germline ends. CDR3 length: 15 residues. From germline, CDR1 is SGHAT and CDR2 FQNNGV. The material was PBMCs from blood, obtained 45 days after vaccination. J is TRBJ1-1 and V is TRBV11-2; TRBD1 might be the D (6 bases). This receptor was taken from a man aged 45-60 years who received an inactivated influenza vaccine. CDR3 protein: CASSLRTGGHTEAFF. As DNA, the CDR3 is TGTGCCAGCAGCTTACGGACGGGGGGGCACACTGAAGCTTTCTTT.